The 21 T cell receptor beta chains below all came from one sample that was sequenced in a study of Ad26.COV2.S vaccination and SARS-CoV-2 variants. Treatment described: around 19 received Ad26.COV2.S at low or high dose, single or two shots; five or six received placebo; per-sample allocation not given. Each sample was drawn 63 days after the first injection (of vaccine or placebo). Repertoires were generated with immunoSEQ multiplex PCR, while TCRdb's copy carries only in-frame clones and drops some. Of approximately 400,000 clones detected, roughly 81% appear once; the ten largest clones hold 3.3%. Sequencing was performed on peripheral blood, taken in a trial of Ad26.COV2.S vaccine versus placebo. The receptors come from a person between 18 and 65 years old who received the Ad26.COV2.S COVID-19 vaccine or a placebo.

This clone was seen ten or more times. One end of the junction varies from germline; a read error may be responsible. CDR3 nucleotides: TGCAGTGCTAGCAGAGGGACTAGCGTCTTC. Amino acid sequence: CSASRGTSVF. This chain connects TRBV20-1 to TRBJ2-1; 10 bases match TRBD2. Germline values: CDR1 DFQATT, CDR2 SNEGSKA (reference sequence). The CDR3 totals 10 residues.

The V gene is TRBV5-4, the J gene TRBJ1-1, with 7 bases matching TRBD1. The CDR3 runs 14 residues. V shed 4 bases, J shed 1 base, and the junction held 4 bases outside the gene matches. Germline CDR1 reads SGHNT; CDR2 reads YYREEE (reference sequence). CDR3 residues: CASSTGQTNTEAFF. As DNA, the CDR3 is TGTGCCAGCAGCACGGGACAGACGAACACTGAAGCTTTCTTT.

DNA for the CDR3: TGTGCCAGCAGCATTGACGGGGGCTCTGGAAACACCATATATTTT. Protein sequence: CASSIDGGSGNTIYF. This chain uses TRBV7-2 with TRBJ1-3; maybe TRBD1 (5 bases). Germline lookup yields CDR1 SGHTA and CDR2 FQGNSA. Deletions cut 5 bases from V and 0 bases from J, with 11 bases between. The CDR3 consists of 15 residues.

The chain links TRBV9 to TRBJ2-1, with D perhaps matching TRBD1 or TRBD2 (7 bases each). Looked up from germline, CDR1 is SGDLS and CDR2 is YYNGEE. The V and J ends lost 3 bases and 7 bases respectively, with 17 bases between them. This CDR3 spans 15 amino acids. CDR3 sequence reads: CASSAGGGPWNEQFF. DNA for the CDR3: TGTGCCAGCAGCGCAGGGGGGGGCCCTTGGAATGAGCAGTTCTTC.

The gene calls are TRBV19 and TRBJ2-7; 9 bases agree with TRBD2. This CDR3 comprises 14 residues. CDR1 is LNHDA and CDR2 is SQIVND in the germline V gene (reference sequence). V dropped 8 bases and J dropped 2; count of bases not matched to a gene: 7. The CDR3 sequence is CASHSGRSPYEQYF. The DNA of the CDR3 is TGTGCCAGTCACAGCGGGAGGTCTCCCTACGAGCAGTACTTC.

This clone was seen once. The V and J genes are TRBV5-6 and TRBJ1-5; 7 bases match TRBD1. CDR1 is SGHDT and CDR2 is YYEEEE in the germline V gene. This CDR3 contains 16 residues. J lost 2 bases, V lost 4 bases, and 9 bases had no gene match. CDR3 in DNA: TGTGCCAGCAGCAGAACGACAGGGATGGGCAATCAGCCCCAGCATTTT. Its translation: CASSRTTGMGNQPQHF.

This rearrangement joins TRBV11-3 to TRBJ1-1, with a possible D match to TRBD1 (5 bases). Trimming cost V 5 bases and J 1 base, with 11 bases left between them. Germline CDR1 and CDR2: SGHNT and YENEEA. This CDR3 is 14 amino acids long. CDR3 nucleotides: TGTGCCAGCAGCACTCAGGGTCGGAACACTGAAGCTTTCTTT. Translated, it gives CASSTQGRNTEAFF.

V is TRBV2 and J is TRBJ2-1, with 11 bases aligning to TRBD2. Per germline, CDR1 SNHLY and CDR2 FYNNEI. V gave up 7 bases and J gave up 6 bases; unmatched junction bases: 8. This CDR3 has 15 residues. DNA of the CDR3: TGTGCCAGCACGGGCTTAGCGGGAGGGGCCAATGAGCAGTTCTTC. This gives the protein CASTGLAGGANEQFF.

The CDR3 coding sequence is TGTGCCAGCAAAAACGGGGGGTACGGTCAGCCCCAGCATTTT. Protein sequence: CASKNGGYGQPQHF. The chain combines TRBV6-5 with TRBJ1-5; D may be TRBD1 (5 bases). There are 14 residues in the CDR3. Germline CDR1 reads MNHEY; CDR2 reads SVGAGI. Trimming stripped 7 bases from V and 6 bases from J, with 16 bases between.

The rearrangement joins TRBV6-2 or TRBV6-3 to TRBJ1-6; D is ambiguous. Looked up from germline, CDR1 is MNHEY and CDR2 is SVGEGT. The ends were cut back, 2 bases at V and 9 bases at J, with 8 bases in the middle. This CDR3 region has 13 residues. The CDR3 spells CASSYNEGSPLHF. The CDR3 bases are TGTGCCAGCAGTTACAACGAGGGTTCACCCCTCCACTTT.

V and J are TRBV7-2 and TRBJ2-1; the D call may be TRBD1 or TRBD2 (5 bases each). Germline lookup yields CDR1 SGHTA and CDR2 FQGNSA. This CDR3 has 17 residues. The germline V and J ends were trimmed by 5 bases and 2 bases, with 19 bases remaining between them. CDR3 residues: CASSPLAGTVTYNEQFF. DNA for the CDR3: TGTGCCAGCAGCCCCCTAGCTGGGACGGTGACCTACAATGAGCAGTTCTTC.

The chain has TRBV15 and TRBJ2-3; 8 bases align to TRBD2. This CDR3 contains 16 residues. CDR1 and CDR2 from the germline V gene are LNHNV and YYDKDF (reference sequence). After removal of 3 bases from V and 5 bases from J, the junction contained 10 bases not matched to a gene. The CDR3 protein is CATSRSFGGAGDTQYF. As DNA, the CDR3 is TGTGCCACCAGCAGGAGTTTCGGGGGGGCCGGAGATACGCAGTATTTT.

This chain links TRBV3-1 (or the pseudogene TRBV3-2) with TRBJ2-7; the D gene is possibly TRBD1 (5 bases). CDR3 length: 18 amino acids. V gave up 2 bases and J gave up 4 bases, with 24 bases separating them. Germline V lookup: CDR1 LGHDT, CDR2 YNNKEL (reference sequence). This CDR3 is CASSQLQGDGSLRYEQYF. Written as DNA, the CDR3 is TGTGCCAGCAGCCAACTTCAGGGTGATGGAAGCCTCCGATACGAGCAGTACTTC.

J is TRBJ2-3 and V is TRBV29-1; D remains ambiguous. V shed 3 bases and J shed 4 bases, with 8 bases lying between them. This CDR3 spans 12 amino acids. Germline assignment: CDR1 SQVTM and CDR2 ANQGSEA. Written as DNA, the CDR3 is TGCAGCGTTGACGGTCGGGCAGATACGCAGTATTTT. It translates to CSVDGRADTQYF.

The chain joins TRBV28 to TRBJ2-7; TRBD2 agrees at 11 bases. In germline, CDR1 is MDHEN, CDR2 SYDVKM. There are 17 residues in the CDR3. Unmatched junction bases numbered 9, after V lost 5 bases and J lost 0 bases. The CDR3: CASSLGTSGRSSYEQYF. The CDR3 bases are TGTGCCAGCAGTCTCGGGACTAGCGGCCGAAGCTCCTACGAGCAGTACTTC.

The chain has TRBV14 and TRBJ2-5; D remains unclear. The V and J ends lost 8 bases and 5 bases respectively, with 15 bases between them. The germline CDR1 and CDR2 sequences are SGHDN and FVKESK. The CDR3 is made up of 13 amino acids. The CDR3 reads CASGQSFRETQYF. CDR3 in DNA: TGTGCCAGCGGTCAGAGTTTTCGGGAGACCCAGTACTTC.

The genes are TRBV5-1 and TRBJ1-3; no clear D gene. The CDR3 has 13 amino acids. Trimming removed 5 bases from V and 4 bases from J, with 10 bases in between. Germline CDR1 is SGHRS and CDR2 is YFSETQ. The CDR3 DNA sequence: TGCGCCAGCAGACCGGACCTCGGAAACACCATATATTTT. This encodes CASRPDLGNTIYF.

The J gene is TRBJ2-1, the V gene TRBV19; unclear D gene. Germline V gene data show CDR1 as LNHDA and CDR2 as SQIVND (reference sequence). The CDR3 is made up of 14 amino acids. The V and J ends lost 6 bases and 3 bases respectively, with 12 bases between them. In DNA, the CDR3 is TGTGCCAGTAGCTCCAACAGTCGCTACAATGAGCAGTTCTTC. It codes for CASSSNSRYNEQFF.

CDR3: CASSLKVQGGGTEAFF. In nucleotides, the CDR3 is TGTGCCAGCTCACTGAAAGTGCAGGGGGGAGGAACTGAAGCTTTCTTT. The chain recombines TRBV18 with TRBJ1-1; 7 bases align to TRBD1. The CDR3 contains 16 residues. Germline trimming cut 4 bases from V and 5 bases from J; bases unmatched to any gene: 13. CDR1 and CDR2 from the germline V gene are KGHSH and LQKENI.

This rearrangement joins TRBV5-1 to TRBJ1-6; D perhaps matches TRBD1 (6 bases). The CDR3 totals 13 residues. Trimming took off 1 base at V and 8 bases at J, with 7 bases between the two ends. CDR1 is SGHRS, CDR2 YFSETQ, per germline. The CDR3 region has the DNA TGCGCCAGCAGCTTGACAGGGTATTCACCCCTCCACTTT. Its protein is CASSLTGYSPLHF.

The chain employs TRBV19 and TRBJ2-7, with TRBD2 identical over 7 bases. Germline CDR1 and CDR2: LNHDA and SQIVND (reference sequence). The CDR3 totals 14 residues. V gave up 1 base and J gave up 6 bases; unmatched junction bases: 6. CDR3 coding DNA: TGTGCCAGTAGTATAGGGCGGGAGCATGTCGAGCAGTACTTC. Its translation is CASSIGREHVEQYF.